These 25 T cell receptor beta chains share one sample of origin, sequenced in a study of blood T cell repertoires in COVID-19. Measured with immunoSEQ multiplex PCR; TCRdb has only the in-frame clones, and not every one. The data show about 320,000 clones, with about 83% seen just once and around 1.5% held by the top ten. Sequencing was performed on peripheral blood. These receptors were obtained from a woman aged 50 to 60 with acute or convalescent COVID-19.

The chain uses TRBV19 and TRBJ1-1, with TRBD1 matching 10 bases. CDR3 length: 14 amino acids. Germline V lookup: CDR1 LNHDA, CDR2 SQIVND (reference sequence). Trimming at V came to 5 bases and at J to 8 bases, leaving 8 bases not matched to a gene. DNA for the CDR3: TGTGCCAGTAGTCCACGGACAGGGGGAGTCGAAGCTTTCTTT. Protein: CASSPRTGGVEAFF.

The chain links TRBV18 to TRBJ1-6, with TRBD1 matching 7 bases. V lost 3 bases, J lost 8 bases, and 7 bases stayed unmatched. CDR1 is KGHSH and CDR2 is LQKENI in the germline V gene. CDR3 size: 15 residues. CDR3 amino acids: CASSPSGTVDSPLHF. For the CDR3, the DNA is TGTGCCAGCTCACCTTCCGGGACAGTCGATTCACCCCTCCACTTT.

The chain combines TRBV29-1 with TRBJ2-7; maybe TRBD2 (5 bases). There are 12 residues in the CDR3. Germline loops: CDR1 SQVTM, CDR2 ANQGSEA. V was clipped by 7 bases and J by 2 bases, with 12 bases between them. Written as DNA, the CDR3 is TGCAGCGCCACGGACGGGGCCTACGAGCAGTACTTC. Protein sequence: CSATDGAYEQYF.

The chain combines TRBV30 with TRBJ1-1; 7 nucleotides agree with TRBD1. The V gene end was trimmed by 4 bases and the J gene end by 3 bases; junction bases not matched to a gene: 8. This CDR3 region has 14 residues. Per germline, CDR1 GTSNPN and CDR2 SVGIG (reference sequence). Here the CDR3 reads CAWNQGTVDTEAFF. In nucleotides, the CDR3 is TGTGCCTGGAACCAAGGGACAGTCGACACTGAAGCTTTCTTT.

This chain uses TRBV5-1 with TRBJ2-2, with D possibly matching TRBD2 (6 bases). V lost 4 bases, J lost 5 bases, and 15 bases lay in between. The length of the CDR3 is 15 residues. Germline loops: CDR1 SGHRS, CDR2 YFSETQ. In nucleotides, the CDR3 is TGCGCCAGCAGCCTCCTCGGGAGCAAAACCGGGGAGCTGTTTTTT. Protein product: CASSLLGSKTGELFF.

J is TRBJ1-2 and V is TRBV12-1. TRBV12-1 is labeled a pseudogene. The CDR3 has 10 amino acids. This chain's CDR3 is CASSFKRYTF. The CDR3, as DNA: TGTGCCAGCAGCTTTAAGCGCTACACCTTC.

The chain has TRBV19 and TRBJ2-1; TRBD2 matches 7 bases. Per germline, CDR1 LNHDA and CDR2 SQIVND (reference sequence). V shed 4 bases, J shed 6 bases, and the junction held 9 bases outside the gene matches. This CDR3 comprises 15 residues. The CDR3 nucleotides read TGTGCCAGTAGTACCCCGGGGAGGGGAGGCAATGAGCAGTTCTTC. Translation: CASSTPGRGGNEQFF.

The chain combines TRBV7-8 with TRBJ1-1; TRBD1 matches 7 bases. This CDR3 has 14 residues. Germline CDR1 and CDR2: SGHVS and FQNEAQ. Trimming cost V 4 bases and J 1 base; bases outside gene matches: 3. CDR3 bases: TGTGCCAGCAGCTCACACAGGGGGAACACTGAAGCTTTCTTT. This encodes CASSSHRGNTEAFF.

The chain is built from TRBV24-1 and TRBJ1-2; the D gene is possibly TRBD1 (6 bases). CDR3 length: 14 residues. Per germline, CDR1 KGHDR and CDR2 SFDVKD. V was clipped by 2 bases and J by 5 bases, with 11 bases between them. The CDR3 nucleotides are TGTGCCACCAGTGATTACGGACAGACTTATGGCTACACCTTC. It specifies CATSDYGQTYGYTF.

The chain couples TRBV19 to TRBJ1-3; weak D call: TRBD1 (6 bases). There are 16 residues in the CDR3. CDR1 and CDR2 from the germline V gene are LNHDA and SQIVND (reference sequence). V shed 3 bases and J shed 0 bases, with 12 bases lying between them. This CDR3 reads CASSIGQQVSGNTIYF. The CDR3, as DNA: TGTGCCAGTAGTATCGGACAGCAAGTCTCTGGAAACACCATATATTTT.

The genes are TRBV6-2 or TRBV6-3 and TRBJ2-7; TRBD2 aligns across 10 bases. The CDR3 is 15 amino acids. Germline V gene lookup returns CDR1 MNHEY and CDR2 SVGEGT. V gave up 3 bases and J gave up 2 bases; unmatched junction bases: 4. Here the CDR3 reads CASSYPLAGAYEQYF. CDR3 nucleotide sequence: TGTGCCAGCAGTTATCCCCTAGCGGGAGCCTACGAGCAGTACTTC.

As DNA, the CDR3 is TGTGCCAGCAGCTACCCAGGACAGGGCCTCAGTGCACCCCTCCACTTT. Translating gives CASSYPGQGLSAPLHF. The chain is built from TRBV5-4 and TRBJ1-6, with 8 positions matching TRBD1. In germline, CDR1 is SGHNT, CDR2 YYREEE (reference sequence). The CDR3 has 16 residues. Trimming at V came to 3 bases and at J to 11 bases, leaving 13 bases not matched to a gene.

The rearrangement uses TRBV10-3 and TRBJ2-5; 10 nucleotides align to TRBD1. This CDR3 spans 19 amino acids. Germline lookup yields CDR1 ENHRY and CDR2 SYGVKD. With V trimmed by 10 bases and J by 5 bases, 25 bases remained unmatched. The CDR3 DNA reads as TGTGCCACAAATTCCGGGACAGGGGACCCAGAAGAGGTTCCTGAGACCCAGTACTTC. Protein: CATNSGTGDPEEVPETQYF.

The chain couples TRBV5-8 to TRBJ1-5; 7 nucleotides line up with TRBD1. CDR1 and CDR2 from the germline V gene are SGHTS and YDEGEE. The CDR3 totals 14 residues. Germline trimming cut 4 bases from V and 6 bases from J; bases unmatched to any gene: 7. CDR3 amino acids: CASSGFRGLQPQHF. The CDR3 region has the DNA TGTGCCAGCAGCGGGTTTAGGGGGCTTCAGCCCCAGCATTTT.

V usage is TRBV29-1 and J usage is TRBJ2-7, with TRBD2 as a possible D gene (7 bases). Germline lookup yields CDR1 SQVTM and CDR2 ANQGSEA. Trimming took off 7 bases at V and 3 bases at J, with 28 bases between the two ends. This CDR3 contains 17 residues. The CDR3 region has the DNA TGCAGCGGTGGACCCGGGGGGCCGCACGATGCAAACTACGAGCAGTACTTC. This sequence encodes CSGGPGGPHDANYEQYF.

The chain carries TRBV3-1 (or the pseudogene TRBV3-2) and TRBJ1-4; D might be TRBD1 (5 bases). Per germline, CDR1 LGHDT and CDR2 YNNKEL (reference sequence). The CDR3 contains 15 residues. The V and J ends lost 1 base and 8 bases respectively, with 14 bases between them. The chain's CDR3 is CASSQGGHAIEKLFF. In nucleotides, the CDR3 is TGTGCCAGCAGCCAAGGTGGACACGCGATAGAAAAACTGTTTTTT.

The chain joins TRBV18 to TRBJ2-7, with TRBD1 as a possible D gene (6 bases). This CDR3 is 15 amino acids long. Germline V gives CDR1 KGHSH, CDR2 LQKENI. Trimming pared 3 bases from V and 4 bases from J, leaving 16 bases between. This chain's CDR3 is CASSPDRTRAYEQYF. The CDR3 nucleotides read TGTGCCAGCTCACCTGACAGGACACGGGCGTACGAGCAGTACTTC.

The chain carries TRBV5-1 and TRBJ1-3; 9 bases map to TRBD1. With V trimmed by 3 bases and J by 2 bases, 3 bases remained unmatched. Per the germline V gene, CDR1 is SGHRS and CDR2 is YFSETQ. This CDR3 has 15 residues. CDR3 protein: CASSSGTGTGNTIYF. The CDR3, as DNA: TGCGCCAGCAGCTCCGGGACAGGGACTGGAAACACCATATATTTT.

The chain carries TRBV19 and TRBJ2-2; 9 bases are shared with TRBD1. This CDR3 has 16 residues. V dropped 6 bases and J dropped 3; count of bases not matched to a gene: 8. Per germline, CDR1 LNHDA and CDR2 SQIVND (reference sequence). This CDR3 is CASSTGGGWYTGELFF. The CDR3, as DNA: TGTGCCAGTAGCACAGGGGGCGGGTGGTACACCGGGGAGCTGTTTTTT.

The genes are TRBV28 and TRBJ2-7; the D gene is possibly TRBD2 (5 bases). The CDR3 spans 11 residues. Trimming took 7 bases from V and 6 from J, leaving 10 bases between them. Germline loops: CDR1 MDHEN, CDR2 SYDVKM. The CDR3 DNA is TGTGCCAGCAACGCGGGCGGCGAGCAGTACTTC. It yields the protein CASNAGGEQYF.

This clone has a handful of counts. This chain links TRBV24-1 with TRBJ2-5; possible D gene TRBD1, 5 bases. Germline assignment: CDR1 KGHDR and CDR2 SFDVKD. Deletions cut 0 bases from V and 5 bases from J, with 15 bases between. The CDR3 loop spans 16 amino acids. CDR3 sequence reads: CATSDLPGTGRETQYF. CDR3 sequence (DNA): TGTGCCACCAGTGATTTGCCAGGCACAGGTCGGGAGACCCAGTACTTC.

The J gene is TRBJ2-7, the V gene TRBV11-3; D is perhaps TRBD2 (7 bases). The V end was cut by 2 bases, the J end by 4 bases, with 12 bases between. Germline V gene sequence: CDR1 SGHNT, CDR2 YENEEA. The CDR3 sequence is 14 residues long. This CDR3 is CASSLQGGEYEQYF. The CDR3, as DNA: TGTGCCAGCAGCTTACAAGGGGGGGAATACGAGCAGTACTTC.

The chain combines TRBV15 with TRBJ2-2; D unresolved. Germline V gene lookup returns CDR1 LNHNV and CDR2 YYDKDF (reference sequence). Between the trimmed V and J ends, which lost 5 bases and 7 bases, there was a span of 17 bases. The CDR3 is made up of 15 amino acids. CDR3 amino acids: CATSGVPGADGELFF. The CDR3 nucleotides read TGTGCCACCAGCGGAGTTCCCGGAGCCGACGGGGAGCTGTTTTTT. Supplemented by reference TRBV15 and TRBJ2-2, the full variable domain reads DAMVIQNPRYQVTQFGKPVTLSCSQTLNHNVMYWYQQKSSQAPKLLFHYYDKDFNNEADTPDNFQSRRPNTSFCFLDIRSPGLGDTAMYLCATSGVPGADGELFFGEGSRLTVL.

This chain joins TRBV7-9 and TRBJ1-4; D gene ambiguous. V was clipped by 2 bases and J by 4 bases, with 8 bases between them. This CDR3 has 14 amino acids. Germline CDR1 reads SEHNR; CDR2 reads FQNEAQ (reference sequence). The CDR3 is CASSLKKLNEKLFF. Written as DNA, the CDR3 is TGTGCCAGCAGCTTAAAAAAACTTAATGAAAAACTGTTTTTT.

V and J are TRBV7-9 and TRBJ2-7; maybe TRBD1 (5 bases). Per germline, CDR1 SEHNR and CDR2 FQNEAQ (reference sequence). The CDR3 sequence is 13 residues long. Trimming removed 2 bases from V and 5 bases from J, with 10 bases in between. This CDR3 reads CASSLPGQHEQYF. For the CDR3, the DNA is TGTGCCAGCAGCTTACCAGGGCAACACGAGCAGTACTTC.